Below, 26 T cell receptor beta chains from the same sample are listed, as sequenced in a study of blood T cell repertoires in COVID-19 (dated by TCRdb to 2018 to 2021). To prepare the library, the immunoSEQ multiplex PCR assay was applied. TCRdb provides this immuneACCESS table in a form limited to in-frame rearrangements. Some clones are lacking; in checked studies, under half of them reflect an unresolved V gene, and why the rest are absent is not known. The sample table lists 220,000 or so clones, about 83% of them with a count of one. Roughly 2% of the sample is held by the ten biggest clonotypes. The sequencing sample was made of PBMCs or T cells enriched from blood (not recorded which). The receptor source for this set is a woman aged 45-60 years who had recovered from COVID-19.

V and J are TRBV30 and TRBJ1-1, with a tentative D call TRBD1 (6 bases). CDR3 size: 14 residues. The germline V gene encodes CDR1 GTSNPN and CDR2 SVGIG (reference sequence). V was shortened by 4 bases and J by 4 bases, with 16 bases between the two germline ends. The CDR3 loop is CAWTGVRAGTEAFF. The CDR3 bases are TGTGCCTGGACAGGGGTCAGGGCTGGCACTGAAGCTTTCTTT.

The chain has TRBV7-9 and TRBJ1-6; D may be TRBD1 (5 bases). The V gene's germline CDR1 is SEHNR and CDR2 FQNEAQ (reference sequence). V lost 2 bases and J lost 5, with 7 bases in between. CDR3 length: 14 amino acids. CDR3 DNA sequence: TGTGCCAGCAGCTTACGGGGGGATAATTCACCCCTCCACTTT. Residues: CASSLRGDNSPLHF.

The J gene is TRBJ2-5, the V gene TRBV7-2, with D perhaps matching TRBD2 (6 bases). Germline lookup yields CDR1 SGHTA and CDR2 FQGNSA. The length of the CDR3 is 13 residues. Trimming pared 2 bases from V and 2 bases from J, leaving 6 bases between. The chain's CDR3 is CASSLSGQETQYF. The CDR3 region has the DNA TGTGCCAGCAGCTTAAGCGGGCAAGAGACCCAGTACTTC.

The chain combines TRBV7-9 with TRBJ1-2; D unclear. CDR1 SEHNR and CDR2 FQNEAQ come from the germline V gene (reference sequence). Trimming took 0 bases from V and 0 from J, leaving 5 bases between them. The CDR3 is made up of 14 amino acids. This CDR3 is CASSLAPANYGYTF. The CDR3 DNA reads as TGTGCCAGCAGCTTAGCGCCGGCTAACTATGGCTACACCTTC.

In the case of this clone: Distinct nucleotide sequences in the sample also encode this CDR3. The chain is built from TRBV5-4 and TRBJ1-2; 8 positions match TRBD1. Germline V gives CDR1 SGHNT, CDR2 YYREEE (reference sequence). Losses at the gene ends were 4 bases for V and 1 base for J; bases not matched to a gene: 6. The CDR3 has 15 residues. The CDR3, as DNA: TGTGCCAGCAGCCCCGGACAGGGCCGTAACTATGGCTACACCTTC. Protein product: CASSPGQGRNYGYTF.

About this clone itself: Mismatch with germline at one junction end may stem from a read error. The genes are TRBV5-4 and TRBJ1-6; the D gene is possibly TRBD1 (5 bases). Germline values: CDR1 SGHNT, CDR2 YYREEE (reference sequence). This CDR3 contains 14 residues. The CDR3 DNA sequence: TGTGCCAGCAGCTTGGCAGGGTATAATCCACCCCTCCACTTT. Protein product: CASSLAGYNPPLHF.

The CDR3: CASSQAGTRNTEAFF. The CDR3 DNA is TGTGCCAGCAGCCAAGCCGGGACAAGGAACACTGAAGCTTTCTTT. The V call is TRBV3-1 (or the pseudogene TRBV3-2), the J call TRBJ1-1; tentative D call: TRBD1 (6 bases). The CDR3 has 15 residues. The V end lost 1 base, the J end lost 1 base, and 10 bases lay between the germline ends. In germline, CDR1 is LGHDT, CDR2 YNNKEL (reference sequence).

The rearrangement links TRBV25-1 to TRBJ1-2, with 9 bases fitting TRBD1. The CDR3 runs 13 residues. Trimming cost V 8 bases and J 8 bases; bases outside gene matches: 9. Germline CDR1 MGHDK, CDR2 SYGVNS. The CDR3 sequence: CASRGTGTGGYTF. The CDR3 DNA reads TGTGCCAGCCGAGGAACCGGGACAGGGGGCTACACCTTC.

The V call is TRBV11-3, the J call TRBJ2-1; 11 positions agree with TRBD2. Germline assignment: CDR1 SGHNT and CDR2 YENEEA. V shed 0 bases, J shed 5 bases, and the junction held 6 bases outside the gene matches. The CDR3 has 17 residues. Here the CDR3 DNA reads TGTGCCAGCAGCTTAGATTGGGTAGCGGGAGGGAACAATGAGCAGTTCTTC. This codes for CASSLDWVAGGNNEQFF.

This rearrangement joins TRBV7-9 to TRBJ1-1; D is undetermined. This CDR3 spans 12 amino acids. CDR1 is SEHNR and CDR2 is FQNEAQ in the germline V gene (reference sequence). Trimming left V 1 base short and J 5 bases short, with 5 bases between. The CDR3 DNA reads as TGTGCCAGCAGCTTAGGGGCGACTGAAGCTTTCTTT. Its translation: CASSLGATEAFF.

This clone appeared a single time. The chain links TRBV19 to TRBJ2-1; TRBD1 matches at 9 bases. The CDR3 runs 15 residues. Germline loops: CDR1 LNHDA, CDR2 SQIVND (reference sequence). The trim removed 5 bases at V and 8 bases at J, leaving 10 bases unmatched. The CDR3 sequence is CASSQQGALSYEQFF. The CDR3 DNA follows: TGTGCCAGTAGTCAACAGGGGGCGCTGTCATATGAGCAGTTCTTC.

The CDR3 sequence: CASVSGDSSGNTIYF. The CDR3, as DNA: TGCGCCAGCGTCTCCGGGGATTCCTCTGGAAACACCATATATTTT. V gene TRBV10-2 combines with J gene TRBJ1-3; D gene uncertain. CDR1 is WSHSY, CDR2 SAAADI, per germline. Trimming left V 8 bases short and J 0 bases short, with 14 bases between. The CDR3 runs 15 residues.

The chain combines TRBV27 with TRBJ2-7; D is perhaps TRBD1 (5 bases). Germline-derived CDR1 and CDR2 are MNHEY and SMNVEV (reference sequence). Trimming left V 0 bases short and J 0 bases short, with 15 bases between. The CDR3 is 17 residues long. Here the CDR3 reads CASSLSSPTASSYEQYF. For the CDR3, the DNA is TGTGCCAGCAGTTTATCCTCTCCGACAGCTAGCTCCTACGAGCAGTACTTC.

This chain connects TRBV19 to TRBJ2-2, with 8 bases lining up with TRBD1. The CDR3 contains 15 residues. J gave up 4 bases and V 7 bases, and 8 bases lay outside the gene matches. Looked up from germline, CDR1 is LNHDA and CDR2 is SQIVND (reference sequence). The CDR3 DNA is TGTGCCAGTAAAGAATGGACAGGGTCCACCGGGGAGCTGTTTTTT. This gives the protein CASKEWTGSTGELFF.

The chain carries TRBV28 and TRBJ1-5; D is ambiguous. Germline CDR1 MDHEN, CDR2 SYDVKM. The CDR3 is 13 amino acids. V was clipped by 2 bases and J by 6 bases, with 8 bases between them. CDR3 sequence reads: CASSLRGSQPQHF. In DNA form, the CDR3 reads TGTGCCAGCAGTTTACGGGGTAGTCAGCCCCAGCATTTT.

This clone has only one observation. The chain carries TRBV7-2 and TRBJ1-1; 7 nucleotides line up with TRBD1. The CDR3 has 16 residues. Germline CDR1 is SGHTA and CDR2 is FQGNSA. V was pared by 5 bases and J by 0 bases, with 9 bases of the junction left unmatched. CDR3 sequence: CASSPRDRTLNTEAFF. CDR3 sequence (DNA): TGTGCCAGCAGCCCGAGGGACAGAACCTTGAACACTGAAGCTTTCTTT.

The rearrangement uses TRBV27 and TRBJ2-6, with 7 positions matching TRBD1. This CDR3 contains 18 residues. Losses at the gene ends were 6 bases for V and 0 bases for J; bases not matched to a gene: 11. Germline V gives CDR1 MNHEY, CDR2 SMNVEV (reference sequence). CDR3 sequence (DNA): TGTGCCAGCAGCTTGGCCGGGACAGAGAGCTCTGGGGCCAACGTCCTGACTTTC. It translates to CASSLAGTESSGANVLTF.

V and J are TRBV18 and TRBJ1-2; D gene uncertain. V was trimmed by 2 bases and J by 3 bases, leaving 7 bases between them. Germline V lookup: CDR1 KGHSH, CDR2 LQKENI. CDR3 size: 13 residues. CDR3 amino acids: CASSPEEDYGYTF. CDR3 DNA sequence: TGTGCCAGCTCACCAGAAGAGGACTATGGCTACACCTTC.

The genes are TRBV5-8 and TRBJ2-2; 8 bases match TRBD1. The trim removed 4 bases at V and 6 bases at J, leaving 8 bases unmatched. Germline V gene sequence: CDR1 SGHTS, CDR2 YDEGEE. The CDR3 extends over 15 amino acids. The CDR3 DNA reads TGTGCCAGCAGCGAAAGCAGGGGGCTTGCCGGGGAGCTGTTTTTT. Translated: CASSESRGLAGELFF.

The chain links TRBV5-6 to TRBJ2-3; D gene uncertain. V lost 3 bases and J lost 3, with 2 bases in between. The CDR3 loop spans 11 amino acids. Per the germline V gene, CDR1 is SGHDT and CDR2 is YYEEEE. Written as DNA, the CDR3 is TGTGCCAGCAGCTCGACAGATACGCAGTATTTT. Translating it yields CASSSTDTQYF.

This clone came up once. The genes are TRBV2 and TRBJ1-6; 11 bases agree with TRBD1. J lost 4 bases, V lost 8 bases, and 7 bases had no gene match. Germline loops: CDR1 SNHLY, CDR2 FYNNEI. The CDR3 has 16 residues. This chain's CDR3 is CASLRTGGRYNSPLHF. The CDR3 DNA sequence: TGTGCCAGCCTCAGGACAGGGGGCCGATATAATTCACCCCTCCACTTT.

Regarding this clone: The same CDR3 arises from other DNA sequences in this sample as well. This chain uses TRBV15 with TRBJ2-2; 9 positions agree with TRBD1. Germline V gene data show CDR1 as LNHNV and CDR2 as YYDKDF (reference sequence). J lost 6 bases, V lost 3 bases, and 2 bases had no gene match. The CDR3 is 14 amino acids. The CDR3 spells CATSRDRGPGELFF. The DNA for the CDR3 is TGTGCCACCAGCAGGGACAGGGGTCCCGGGGAGCTGTTTTTT.

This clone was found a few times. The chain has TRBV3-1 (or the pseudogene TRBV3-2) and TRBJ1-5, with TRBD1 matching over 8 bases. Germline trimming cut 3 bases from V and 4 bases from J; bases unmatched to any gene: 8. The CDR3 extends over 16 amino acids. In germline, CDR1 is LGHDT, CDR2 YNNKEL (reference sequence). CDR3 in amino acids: CASSQGQAALNQPQHF. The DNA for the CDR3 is TGTGCCAGCAGCCAGGGACAGGCAGCGCTAAATCAGCCCCAGCATTTT.

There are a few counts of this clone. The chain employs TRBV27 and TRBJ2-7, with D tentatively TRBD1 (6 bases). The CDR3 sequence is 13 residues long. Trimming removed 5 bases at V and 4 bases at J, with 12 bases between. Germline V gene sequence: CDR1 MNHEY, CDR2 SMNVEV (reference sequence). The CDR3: CASSLIGGYEQYF. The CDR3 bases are TGTGCCAGCAGTCTCATAGGGGGTTACGAGCAGTACTTC.

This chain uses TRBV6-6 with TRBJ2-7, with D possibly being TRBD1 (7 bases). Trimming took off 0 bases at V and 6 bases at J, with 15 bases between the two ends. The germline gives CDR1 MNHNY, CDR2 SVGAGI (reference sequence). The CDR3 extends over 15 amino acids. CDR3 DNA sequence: TGTGCCAGCAGTTACTCGCGGGACAGAGTGATCGAGCAGTACTTC. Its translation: CASSYSRDRVIEQYF.

CDR3 DNA: TGTGCCAGCAGTTTAGAGCCCTCGAGCCTTAATGAAAAACTGTTTTTT. The encoded protein is CASSLEPSSLNEKLFF. The chain combines TRBV28 with TRBJ1-4; D not resolved. This CDR3 spans 16 amino acids. Germline V gives CDR1 MDHEN, CDR2 SYDVKM. V was trimmed by 2 bases and J by 4 bases, leaving 14 bases between them.